These 19 T cell receptor beta chains were all obtained from the same sample, sequenced in a study of a mutant IDH1 vaccine in newly diagnosed glioma. Time point of the sample: baseline, week 1 (first vaccination visit). The treatment denotes: pre-vaccination baseline after standard-of-care therapy. The data were produced by immunoSEQ multiplex PCR, yet TCRdb's version contains in-frame clones alone and is incomplete. Of about 98,000 clones in the sample, around 90% are singletons; the top ten hold roughly 0.54%. Sequencing was performed on PBMCs, taken from a glioma patient treated with radiotherapy, temozolomide or both. These receptors came from a woman aged 50 to 65 with glioma.

This clone was counted only a few times. The V and J genes are TRBV29-1 and TRBJ1-2, with 9 bases lining up with TRBD1. Germline trimming cut 6 bases from V and 4 bases from J; bases unmatched to any gene: 6. The germline gives CDR1 SQVTM, CDR2 ANQGSEA. This CDR3 region has 13 residues. CDR3 region: CSVRTGVRYGYTF. The DNA for the CDR3 is TGCAGCGTCAGGACAGGGGTTCGCTATGGCTACACCTTC.

The V call is TRBV28, the J call TRBJ1-2; D might be TRBD1 (5 bases). This CDR3 region has 15 residues. Trimming pared 8 bases from V and 0 bases from J, leaving 16 bases between. Germline V CDR1 and CDR2: MDHEN, SYDVKM. CDR3 sequence (DNA): TGTGCCAGCTGTACAGGTGGGACGTCTAACTATGGCTACACCTTC. Translating gives CASCTGGTSNYGYTF.

The J gene is TRBJ1-5, the V gene TRBV18; D not certain. The CDR3 runs to 13 residues. Trimming removed 3 bases at V and 4 bases at J, with 7 bases between. Germline CDR1 is KGHSH and CDR2 is LQKENI. CDR3 DNA sequence: TGTGCCAGCTCACCTCCGGCGAATCAGCCCCAGCATTTT. Its translation is CASSPPANQPQHF. Full variable domain (outside the CDR3, taken from reference TRBV18 and TRBJ1-5): NAGVMQNPRHLVRRRGQEARLRCSPMKGHSHVYWYRQLPEEGLKFMVYLQKENIIDESGMPKERFSAEFPKEGPSILRIQQVVRGDSAAYFCASSPPANQPQHFGDGTRLSIL.

The chain uses TRBV29-1 and TRBJ1-1; D unclear. This CDR3 contains 13 residues. Germline V CDR1 and CDR2: SQVTM, ANQGSEA. Between the trimmed V and J ends, which lost 8 bases and 4 bases, there was a span of 17 bases. The CDR3 spells CSPVLLGSTEAFF. The CDR3 DNA follows: TGCAGCCCGGTACTTTTGGGAAGCACTGAAGCTTTCTTT.

This sequence joins TRBV2 and TRBJ1-4; a weak D match, TRBD1 (5 bases). The CDR3 contains 14 residues. CDR1 SNHLY and CDR2 FYNNEI come from the germline V gene. V lost 9 bases and J 7 bases, leaving 18 bases between the germline ends. Here the CDR3 reads CASRTRDQGEKLFF. The CDR3 coding sequence is TGTGCCAGTAGGACCCGGGACCAGGGTGAAAAACTGTTTTTT.

V is TRBV5-1 and J is TRBJ2-2; the D is unclear. Germline CDR1 SGHRS, CDR2 YFSETQ. CDR3 length: 12 residues. Trimming removed 0 bases from V and 3 bases from J, with 0 bases in between. CDR3 region: CASSLDTGELFF. The CDR3 bases are TGCGCCAGCAGCTTGGACACCGGGGAGCTGTTTTTT.

The CDR3 is CASSPRIGQGSTDTQYF. CDR3 DNA sequence: TGTGCCAGCTCACCTCGCATTGGACAGGGAAGTACAGATACGCAGTATTTT. The V and J genes are TRBV18 and TRBJ2-3, with 8 bases fitting TRBD1. Trimming took 3 bases from V and 3 from J; bases not matched to a gene: 11. This CDR3 has 17 residues. CDR1 KGHSH and CDR2 LQKENI come from the germline V gene.

V usage is TRBV4-1 and J usage is TRBJ2-7, with 10 bases matching TRBD1. The junction had 14 bases not matched to a gene; V was cut back by 1 base and J by 2 bases. The CDR3 runs 19 residues. Germline loops: CDR1 MGHRA, CDR2 YSYEKL. The CDR3 coding sequence is TGCGCCAGCAGCCAAGGCGCGGCGGGGACAGGGGCCCGACCCTACGAGCAGTACTTC. It translates to CASSQGAAGTGARPYEQYF.

This chain uses TRBV25-1 with TRBJ1-4; weak D call: TRBD1 (6 bases). CDR3 length: 13 residues. Deletions cut 6 bases from V and 7 bases from J, with 12 bases between. CDR1 and CDR2 (germline): MGHDK, SYGVNS. CDR3 sequence reads: CASSPPGVEKLFF. The CDR3 region has the DNA TGTGCCAGCAGCCCCCCAGGGGTTGAAAAACTGTTTTTT.

The genes are TRBV15 and TRBJ2-7; 9 bases match TRBD2. CDR1 LNHNV and CDR2 YYDKDF come from the germline V gene (reference sequence). The J segment lost 3 bases and the V segment lost 1 base, leaving 10 bases of the junction unmatched. CDR3 length equals 17 residues. The CDR3 DNA is TGTGCCACCAGCAGAGTCGGAGGCGGGAGGGCCGGCTACGAGCAGTACTTC. This encodes CATSRVGGGRAGYEQYF.

The chain is built from TRBV28 and TRBJ1-5; D remains ambiguous. Germline lookup yields CDR1 MDHEN and CDR2 SYDVKM. Trimming pared 5 bases from V and 3 bases from J, leaving 14 bases between. The CDR3 is 15 residues long. The chain's CDR3 is CASSPLGRDNQPQHF. CDR3 DNA sequence: TGTGCCAGCAGTCCCCTGGGGAGGGACAATCAGCCCCAGCATTTT.

This clone came up once. The chain couples TRBV19 to TRBJ2-7; 7 bases line up with TRBD1. This CDR3 has 14 residues. Germline CDR1 LNHDA, CDR2 SQIVND (reference sequence). After removal of 6 bases from V and 7 bases from J, the junction contained 12 bases not matched to a gene. The CDR3 sequence: CASSPIDREKEQYF. The CDR3 region has the DNA TGTGCCAGTAGCCCAATAGACAGGGAGAAGGAGCAGTACTTC.

This rearrangement joins TRBV18 to TRBJ1-5; D is ambiguous. Between the trimmed V and J ends, which lost 2 bases and 7 bases, there was a span of 9 bases. CDR3 length: 13 residues. Germline loops: CDR1 KGHSH, CDR2 LQKENI. DNA of the CDR3: TGTGCCAGCTCACCAACGACTGAGCAGCCCCAGCATTTT. Protein product: CASSPTTEQPQHF.

A few counts support this clone. The V call is TRBV5-1, the J call TRBJ2-7; no reliable D call. Germline-derived CDR1 and CDR2 are SGHRS and YFSETQ. The CDR3 is 15 amino acids. Trimming left V 0 bases short and J 3 bases short, with 13 bases between. The CDR3 sequence: CASSLGGGKYYEQYF. DNA of the CDR3: TGCGCCAGCAGCTTGGGAGGTGGCAAATACTACGAGCAGTACTTC.

The V call is TRBV15, the J call TRBJ1-6, with 8 bases matching TRBD1. The CDR3 has 15 amino acids. Germline trimming cut 6 bases from V and 7 bases from J; bases unmatched to any gene: 8. The germline V gene encodes CDR1 LNHNV and CDR2 YYDKDF (reference sequence). The CDR3 here is CATSHDGQGNSPLHF. The DNA of the CDR3 is TGTGCCACCAGTCACGACGGACAGGGCAATTCACCCCTCCACTTT.

CDR3 DNA: TGTGCCAGCAGCTTGCCGACCGGGACAGGGGAAGCCGGAGATGGCTACACCTTC. Its protein product is CASSLPTGTGEAGDGYTF. The rearrangement joins TRBV5-4 to TRBJ1-2, with 10 bases that match TRBD1. The ends lost 1 base at V and 6 bases at J; junction bases unmatched: 15. This CDR3 is 18 amino acids long. CDR1 and CDR2 from the germline V gene are SGHNT and YYREEE (reference sequence).

The V call is TRBV6-5, the J call TRBJ1-1; D is unresolved. This CDR3 comprises 12 residues. V dropped 7 bases and J dropped 0 bases, with 6 bases sitting between them. The germline V gene has CDR1 MNHEY and CDR2 SVGAGI. The CDR3 DNA reads TGTGCCAGCATGAACCTGAACACTGAAGCTTTCTTT. It is translated as CASMNLNTEAFF.

This clone appeared once. This chain links TRBV7-9 with TRBJ2-3; D is ambiguous. The CDR3 length is 15 residues. Trimming took off 3 bases at V and 2 bases at J, with 12 bases between the two ends. From germline, CDR1 is SEHNR and CDR2 FQNEAQ (reference sequence). CDR3 sequence reads: CASSFYAKNTDTQYF. In DNA form, the CDR3 reads TGTGCCAGCAGCTTCTATGCGAAAAACACAGATACGCAGTATTTT.

The chain carries TRBV10-3 and TRBJ2-3; TRBD2 agrees at 9 bases. Germline-derived CDR1 and CDR2 are ENHRY and SYGVKD. The J segment lost 0 bases and the V segment lost 8 bases, leaving 12 bases of the junction unmatched. The CDR3 is made up of 17 amino acids. For the CDR3, the DNA is TGTGCCATCTCGGAGGGGCTAGCGGGGCCTAGCACAGATACGCAGTATTTT. This gives the protein CAISEGLAGPSTDTQYF.